The clone carrying this T cell receptor (beta chain) has ten or more counts. Its antigen is currently unknown. V lost 1 base and J lost 8, with 15 bases in between. Germline CDR1 SSHAT, CDR2 FNYEAQ (reference sequence). The CDR3 is 15 residues long. This entry is derived from a study of CD8 T cells in ankylosing spondylitis. Study observations and caveats: Within matched ankylosing spondylitis synovial fluid, disease-linked clones were reportedly significantly enriched. Disease-linked clones were found to be CD8+ and relatively rare in peripheral blood. In ankylosing spondylitis blood, a motif of roughly 8 highly homologous TCR beta variants appeared characteristic. Before this, some motif variants had been reported in reactive arthritis synovial fluid and blood.

Quantitative barcoded 5'-RACE was used to prepare TCR beta libraries. TCRdb fed the 5' RACE reads into MiXCR, producing one record per CDR3 protein. Seen here are about 390,000 distinct CDR3 sequences, 20% to 25% observed once, and the top ten hold roughly a sixth. What was sequenced was blood, either unsorted or a sorted T cell fraction (not recorded which). J is TRBJ2-1 and V is TRBV7-7, with D unresolved. The sequence derives from a male donor with ankylosing spondylitis. The CDR3 DNA sequence: TGTGCCAGCAGCTTAGACTCAGCCCGGTCCGATGAGCAGTTCTTC. This translates into CASSLDSARSDEQFF.